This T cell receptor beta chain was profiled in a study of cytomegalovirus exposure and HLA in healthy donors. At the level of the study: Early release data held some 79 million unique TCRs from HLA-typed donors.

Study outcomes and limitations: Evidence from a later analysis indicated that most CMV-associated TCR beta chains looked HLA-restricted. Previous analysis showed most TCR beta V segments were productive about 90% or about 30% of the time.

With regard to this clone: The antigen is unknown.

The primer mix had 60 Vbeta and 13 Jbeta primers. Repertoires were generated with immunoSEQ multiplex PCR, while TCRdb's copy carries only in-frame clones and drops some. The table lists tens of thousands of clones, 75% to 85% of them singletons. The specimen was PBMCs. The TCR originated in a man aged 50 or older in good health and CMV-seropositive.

The CDR3 region is CASSLNRGGYTF. CDR3 nucleotides: TGTGCCAGCAGTTTAAACAGGGGTGGCTACACCTTC. This chain connects TRBV28 to TRBJ1-2; 7 bases are shared with TRBD1. The J segment lost 7 bases and the V segment lost 2 bases, leaving 1 base of the junction unmatched. CDR3 length: 12 amino acids. From germline, CDR1 is MDHEN and CDR2 SYDVKM.